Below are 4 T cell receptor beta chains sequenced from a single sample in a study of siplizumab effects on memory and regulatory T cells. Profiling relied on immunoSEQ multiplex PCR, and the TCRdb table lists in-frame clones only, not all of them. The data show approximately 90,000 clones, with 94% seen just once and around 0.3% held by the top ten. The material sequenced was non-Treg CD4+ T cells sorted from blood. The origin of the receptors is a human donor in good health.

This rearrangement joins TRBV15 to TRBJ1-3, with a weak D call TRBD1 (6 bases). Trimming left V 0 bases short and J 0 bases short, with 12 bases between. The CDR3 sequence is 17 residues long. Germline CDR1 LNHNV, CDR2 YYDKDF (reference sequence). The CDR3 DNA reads TGTGCCACCAGCAGAGATCCGACAGGAGGCTCTGGAAACACCATATATTTT. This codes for CATSRDPTGGSGNTIYF.

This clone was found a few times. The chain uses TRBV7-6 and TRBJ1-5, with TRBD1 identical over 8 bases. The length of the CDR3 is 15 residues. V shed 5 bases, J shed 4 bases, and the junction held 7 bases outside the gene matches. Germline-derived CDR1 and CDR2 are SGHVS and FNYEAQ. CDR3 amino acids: CASSIGTGENQPQHF. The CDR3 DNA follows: TGTGCCAGCAGCATTGGGACAGGCGAAAATCAGCCCCAGCATTTT. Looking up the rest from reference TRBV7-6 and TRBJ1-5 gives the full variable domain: GAGVSQSPRYKVTKRGQDVALRCDPISGHVSLYWYRQALGQGPEFLTYFNYEAQQDKSGLPNDRFSAERPEGSISTLTIQRTEQRDSAMYRCASSIGTGENQPQHFGDGTRLSIL.

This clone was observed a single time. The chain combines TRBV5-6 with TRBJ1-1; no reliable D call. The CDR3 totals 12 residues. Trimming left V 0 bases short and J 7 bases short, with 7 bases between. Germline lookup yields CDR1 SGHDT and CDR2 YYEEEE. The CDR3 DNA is TGTGCCAGCAGCTTGGTGCCGGGTGAAGCTTTCTTT. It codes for CASSLVPGEAFF.

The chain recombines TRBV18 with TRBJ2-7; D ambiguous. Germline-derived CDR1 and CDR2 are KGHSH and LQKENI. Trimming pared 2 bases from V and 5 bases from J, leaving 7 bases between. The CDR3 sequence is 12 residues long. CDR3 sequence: CASSPKRDEQYF. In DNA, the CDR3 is TGTGCCAGCTCACCAAAACGGGACGAGCAGTACTTC.